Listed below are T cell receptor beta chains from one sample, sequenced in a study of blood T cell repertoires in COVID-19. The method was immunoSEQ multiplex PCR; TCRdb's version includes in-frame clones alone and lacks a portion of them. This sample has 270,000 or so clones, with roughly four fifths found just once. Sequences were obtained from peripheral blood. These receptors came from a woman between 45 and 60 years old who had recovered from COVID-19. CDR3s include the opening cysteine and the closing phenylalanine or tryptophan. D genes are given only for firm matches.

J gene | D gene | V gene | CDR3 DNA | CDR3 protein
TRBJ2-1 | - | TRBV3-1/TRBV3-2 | TGTGCCAGCAGCCAAACCACATTCAATGAGCAGTTCTTC | CASSQTTFNEQFF
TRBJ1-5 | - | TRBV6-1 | TGTGCCAGCAGTGAAGCCTCGGGGAATCAGCCCCAGCATTTT | CASSEASGNQPQHF
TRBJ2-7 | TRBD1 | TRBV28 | TGTGCCAGCAGTTTTGGACAGGCCACCTCCTACGAGCAGTACTTC | CASSFGQATSYEQYF
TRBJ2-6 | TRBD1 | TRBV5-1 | TGCGCCAGCAGCCGACCTAGAGGGACAGGTTTGTCTGGGGCCAACGTCCTGACTTTC | CASSRPRGTGLSGANVLTF
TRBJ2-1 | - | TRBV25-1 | TGTGCCAGCAGTGATTCTCCTTACAATGAGCAGTTCTTC | CASSDSPYNEQFF
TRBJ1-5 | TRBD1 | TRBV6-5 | TGTGCCAGCACCAAAGGACAGGGCAATCAGCCCCAGCATTTT | CASTKGQGNQPQHF
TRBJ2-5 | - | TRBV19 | TGTGCCAGTAGTATAGCCCCCGGGACAATGCGAGAGACCCAGTACTTC | CASSIAPGTMRETQYF
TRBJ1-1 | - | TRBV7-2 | TGTGCCAGCAGCTTAGACCGGGGAGTGGGAACTGAAGCTTTCTTT | CASSLDRGVGTEAFF
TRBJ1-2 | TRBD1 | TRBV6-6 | TGTGCCAGCAGCCCTGGGACAGGGAGTGGCTACACCTTC | CASSPGTGSGYTF
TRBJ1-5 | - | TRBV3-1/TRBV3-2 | TGTGCCAGCAGCCAAACGGGGAATCAGCCCCAGCATTTT | CASSQTGNQPQHF
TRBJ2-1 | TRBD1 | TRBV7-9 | TGTGCCAGCAGCCTAGACAGGGGGCTGTACAATGAGCAGTTCTTC | CASSLDRGLYNEQFF
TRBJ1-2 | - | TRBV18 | TGTGCCAGCTCACCCCTTGCAGCTAACTATGGCTACACCTTC | CASSPLAANYGYTF
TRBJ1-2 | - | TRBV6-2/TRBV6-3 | TGTGCCAGCAGTTACGGTTACAGGGAAAACTATGGCTACACCTTC | CASSYGYRENYGYTF
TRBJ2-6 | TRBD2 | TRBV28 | TGTGCCAGCAGAATAGCGGGAGTAATTGGGGCCAACGTCCTGACTTTC | CASRIAGVIGANVLTF
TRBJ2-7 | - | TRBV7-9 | TGTGCCAGCAGCTCGGTCCGGGAGGAGCAGTACTTC | CASSSVREEQYF
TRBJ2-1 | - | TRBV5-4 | TGTGCCAGCAGCCCCGGGACTGTATACAATGAGCAGTTCTTC | CASSPGTVYNEQFF
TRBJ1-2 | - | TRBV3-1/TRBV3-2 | TGTGCCAGCAGCCGCCGGACAGACACTAACTATGGCTACACCTTC | CASSRRTDTNYGYTF